The 14 T cell receptor beta chains reported below all come from one sample, sequenced in a study of blood T cells in healthy people across ages. A second PCR of about 7 to 12 cycles used a sample-barcoded 5' primer and a J-beta primer mix. In TCRdb, the 5' RACE reads were re-called with MiXCR into one record per CDR3 protein. Among approximately 800,000 distinct CDR3 sequences listed, around 62% were seen once. The sample was blood. These receptors were collected from a young man in good health.

V and J are TRBV5-1 and TRBJ1-6; D is ambiguous. Trimming pared 0 bases from V and 7 bases from J, leaving 11 bases between. This CDR3 contains 15 residues. CDR1 and CDR2 from the germline V gene are SGHRS and YFSETQ. The chain's CDR3 is CASSLGTAENSPLHF. CDR3 sequence (DNA): TGCGCCAGCAGCTTGGGGACCGCGGAGAATTCACCCCTCCACTTT.

This clonotype was seen a handful of times. This chain joins TRBV2 and TRBJ1-5; perhaps TRBD1 as D (6 bases). The CDR3 sequence is 15 residues long. V shed 3 bases and J shed 5 bases, with 14 bases lying between them. Germline V gene data show CDR1 as SNHLY and CDR2 as FYNNEI. The CDR3 loop is CASSDQGSPYQPQHF. The CDR3 nucleotides are TGTGCCAGCAGTGACCAGGGGTCACCATATCAGCCCCAGCATTTT.

This chain connects TRBV20-1 to TRBJ2-4; 7 positions agree with TRBD1. Gene TRBJ2-7 matches the end of the DNA better, so the J call may be wrong. The CDR3 is 14 residues long. CDR1 and CDR2 from the germline V gene are DFQATT and SNEGSKA (reference sequence). The CDR3 reads CSARDLNRGYEQYF. The CDR3 DNA is TGCAGTGCTAGAGATCTAAACAGGGGCTACGAGCAGTACTTC.

The gene calls are TRBV7-2 and TRBJ1-2, with 8 nucleotides matching TRBD1. The CDR3 spans 15 residues. The germline V gene has CDR1 SGHTA and CDR2 FQGNSA. Unmatched junction bases numbered 5, after V lost 1 base and J lost 4 bases. CDR3 DNA: TGTGCCAGCAGCTTAGGGACAGGGCGCAGCTATGGCTACACCTTC. Protein product: CASSLGTGRSYGYTF. The variable domain in full, completed from reference TRBV7-2 and TRBJ1-2, reads GAGVSQSPSNKVTEKGKDVELRCDPISGHTALYWYRQSLGQGLEFLIYFQGNSAPDKSGLPSDRFSAERTGGSVSTLTIQRTQQEDSAVYLCASSLGTGRSYGYTFGSGTRLTVV.

V and J are TRBV25-1 and TRBJ1-2; 12 nucleotides match TRBD1. The ends lost 9 bases at V and 7 bases at J; junction bases unmatched: 6. This CDR3 is 13 amino acids long. CDR1 MGHDK and CDR2 SYGVNS come from the germline V gene. The chain's CDR3 is CASSGTGGGGYTF. The CDR3 coding sequence is TGTGCCAGTTCCGGGACAGGGGGCGGTGGCTACACCTTC.

The sample holds many counts of this clonotype. The chain uses TRBV7-2 and TRBJ2-3, with TRBD2 matching 8 bases. The CDR3 runs 15 residues. J lost 1 base, V lost 3 bases, and 3 bases had no gene match. Looked up from germline, CDR1 is SGHTA and CDR2 is FQGNSA. CDR3 amino acids: CASSFGGGRTDTQYF. In DNA form, the CDR3 reads TGTGCCAGCAGCTTTGGCGGGGGGCGCACAGATACGCAGTATTTT. The full variable domain, in which reference TRBV7-2 and TRBJ2-3 provide the parts outside the CDR3, is GAGVSQSPSNKVTEKGKDVELRCDPISGHTALYWYRQSLGQGLEFLIYFQGNSAPDKSGLPSDRFSAERTGGSVSTLTIQRTQQEDSAVYLCASSFGGGRTDTQYFGPGTRLTVL.

The chain uses TRBV13 and TRBJ2-7, with D perhaps TRBD1 (5 bases). This CDR3 is built from 15 residues. Germline CDR1 reads PRHDT; CDR2 reads FYEKMQ (reference sequence). V was shortened by 4 bases and J by 2 bases, with 15 bases between the two germline ends. CDR3: CASSSPLTDTYEQYF. The CDR3 bases are TGTGCCAGCAGCTCCCCTTTGACGGACACCTACGAGCAGTACTTC.

This clonotype was counted only a few times. This sequence joins TRBV20-1 and TRBJ2-5; no definite D call. The CDR3 runs 10 residues. The V gene's germline CDR1 is DFQATT and CDR2 SNEGSKA (reference sequence). V gave up 6 bases and J gave up 4 bases, with 6 bases separating them. The CDR3 sequence: CSAPRETQYF. In nucleotides, the CDR3 is TGCAGTGCCCCCAGAGAGACCCAGTACTTC.

In this sample, this clonotype turned up a few times. This chain uses TRBV15 with TRBJ2-7; 8 bases fit TRBD1. Germline-derived CDR1 and CDR2 are LNHNV and YYDKDF (reference sequence). Trimming took 2 bases from V and 5 from J; bases not matched to a gene: 8. CDR3 length: 15 residues. The CDR3 region has the DNA TGTGCCACCAGCAGAAGAGGACAGGGAACCGACGAGCAGTACTTC. This codes for CATSRRGQGTDEQYF.

The chain links TRBV9 to TRBJ2-3; TRBD2 matches at 8 bases. Germline values: CDR1 SGDLS, CDR2 YYNGEE. The ends lost 2 bases at V and 4 bases at J; junction bases unmatched: 6. The CDR3 runs 15 residues. In nucleotides, the CDR3 is TGTGCCAGCAGCGTTGGAGCGGGGGTCTCAGATACGCAGTATTTT. Amino acid sequence: CASSVGAGVSDTQYF. Using reference TRBV9 and TRBJ2-3 for the parts outside the CDR3, the full variable domain is DSGVTQTPKHLITATGQRVTLRCSPRSGDLSVYWYQQSLDQGLQFLIQYYNGEERAKGNILERFSAQQFPDLHSELNLSSLELGDSALYFCASSVGAGVSDTQYFGPGTRLTVL.

This clonotype was recorded a few times. This sequence joins TRBV25-1 and TRBJ2-7; D perhaps matches TRBD1 (6 bases). Germline V gene data show CDR1 as MGHDK and CDR2 as SYGVNS. The CDR3 sequence is 17 residues long. V was cut by 1 base and J by 1 base, with 17 bases left in between. The CDR3 region is CASSESDRPSESYEQYF. CDR3 in DNA: TGTGCCAGCAGTGAATCCGACAGGCCATCCGAGTCCTACGAGCAGTACTTC.

The V gene is TRBV25-1, the J gene TRBJ1-6, with D tentatively TRBD1 (5 bases). The CDR3 is 15 residues long. Germline CDR1 MGHDK, CDR2 SYGVNS. V was shortened by 4 bases and J by 9 bases, with 16 bases between the two germline ends. The CDR3: CASSGGTVSSSPLHF. The CDR3 DNA reads as TGTGCCAGCAGTGGAGGGACCGTTAGTTCTTCACCCCTCCACTTT.

This clonotype was detected a few times. The chain is built from TRBV20-1 and TRBJ1-4; D is uncertain. CDR3 length equals 13 residues. Germline V CDR1 and CDR2: DFQATT, SNEGSKA (reference sequence). The V and J ends lost 6 bases and 2 bases respectively, with 10 bases between them. In nucleotides, the CDR3 is TGCAGTGCCCGGACCGCCACTAATGAAAAACTGTTTTTT. It specifies CSARTATNEKLFF.

The chain joins TRBV7-6 to TRBJ1-5; D call uncertain. The germline V gene has CDR1 SGHVS and CDR2 FNYEAQ. Trimming removed 5 bases at V and 8 bases at J, with 10 bases between. The CDR3 extends over 12 amino acids. The CDR3 is CASSGPGEPQHF. The CDR3 nucleotides read TGTGCCAGCAGCGGGCCGGGTGAGCCCCAGCATTTT.